This TCR beta chain was captured by sequencing in a study of cytomegalovirus exposure and HLA in healthy donors. About the study: Earlier work reported 100 million or so unique TCR beta sequences from roughly 180 million T cells.

Findings and caveats of the study: Other equally common chains were less clonally expanded than HLA-associated TCR beta chains, a later analysis showed. Researchers counted over 150 TCR beta chains as cytomegalovirus-associated. When analyzed later, the rates of TCR association showed variation by HLA locus, with DRB1 the most and HLA-C the fewest.

With respect to this clone: What it recognizes is unknown.

The study ran its PCR with 60 Vbeta and 13 Jbeta primers. TCRdb's copy holds only in-frame clones and misses some; the assay was immunoSEQ multiplex PCR. In the table there are approximately 180,000 clones, 70% to 80% of which are singletons. Germline V lookup: CDR1 MNHEY, CDR2 SMNVEV (reference sequence). V lost 5 bases to trimming and J lost 6 bases, with 11 bases between them. The CDR3 consists of 12 residues. The TCR was taken from a woman aged 45 to 65 in good health and CMV-seronegative. Sequencing input: PBMCs. V gene TRBV27 combines with J gene TRBJ2-7; perhaps TRBD1 as D (5 bases). The CDR3 region is CASSPGWFEQYF. CDR3 sequence (DNA): TGTGCCAGCAGTCCAGGGTGGTTCGAGCAGTACTTC.